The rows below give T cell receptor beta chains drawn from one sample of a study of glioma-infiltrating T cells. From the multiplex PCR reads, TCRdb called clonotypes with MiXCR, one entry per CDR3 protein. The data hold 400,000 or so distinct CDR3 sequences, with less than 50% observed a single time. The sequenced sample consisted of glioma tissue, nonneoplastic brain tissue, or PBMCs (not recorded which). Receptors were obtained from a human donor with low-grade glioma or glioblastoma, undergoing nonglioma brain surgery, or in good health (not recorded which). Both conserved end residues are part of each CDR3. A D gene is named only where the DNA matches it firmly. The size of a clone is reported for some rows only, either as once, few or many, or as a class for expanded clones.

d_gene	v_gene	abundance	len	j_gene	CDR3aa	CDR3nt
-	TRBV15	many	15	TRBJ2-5	CATSRDRLLQETQYF	TGTGCCACCAGCAGAGATCGGCTTCTTCAAGAGACCCAGTACTTC
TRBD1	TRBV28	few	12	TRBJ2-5	CAIGTGQETQYF	TGTGCCATAGGGACAGGACAAGAGACCCAGTACTTC
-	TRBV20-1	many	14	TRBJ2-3	CSAPPGGRTDTQYF	TGCAGTGCGCCTCCTGGAGGGCGCACAGATACGCAGTATTTT
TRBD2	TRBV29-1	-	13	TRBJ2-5	CSVPTSGEETQYF	TGCAGCGTTCCTACTAGCGGAGAAGAGACCCAGTACTTC
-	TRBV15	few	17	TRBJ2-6	CATSRDRTRTGANVLTF	TGTGCCACCAGCAGAGATCGGACCCGAACTGGGGCCAACGTCCTGACTTTC
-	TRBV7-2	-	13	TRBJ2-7	CASSFEGSYEQYF	TGTGCCAGCAGCTTCGAGGGGTCCTACGAGCAGTACTTC
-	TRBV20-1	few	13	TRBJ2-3	CSAIRDEGDTQYF	TGCAGTGCTATCAGGGATGAAGGAGATACGCAGTATTTT
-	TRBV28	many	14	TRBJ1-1	CASSDPVMNTEAFF	TGTGCCAGCAGTGACCCAGTGATGAACACTGAAGCTTTCTTT
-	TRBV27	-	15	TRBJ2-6	CASSLSYSGANVLTF	TGTGCCAGCAGTCTTTCCTACTCTGGGGCCAACGTCCTGACTTTC
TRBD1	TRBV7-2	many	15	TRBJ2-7	CASSPSTGGPYEQYF	TGTGCCAGCAGCCCATCGACAGGGGGTCCCTACGAGCAGTACTTC
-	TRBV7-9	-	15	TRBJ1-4	CASSSFTTGNEKLFF	TGTGCCAGCAGCTCCTTTACTACAGGGAATGAAAAACTGTTTTTT
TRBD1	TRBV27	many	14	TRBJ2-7	CASSFGTGVHEQYF	TGTGCCAGCAGTTTTGGGACAGGGGTCCACGAGCAGTACTTC
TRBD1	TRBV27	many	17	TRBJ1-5	CASSPLDRDRSNQPQHF	TGTGCCAGCAGTCCTCTTGACAGGGATCGAAGCAATCAGCCCCAGCATTTT
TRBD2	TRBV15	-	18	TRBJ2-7	CATSAGLAGGPVSYEQYF	TGTGCCACCAGCGCGGGACTAGCGGGAGGGCCGGTCTCCTACGAGCAGTACTTC
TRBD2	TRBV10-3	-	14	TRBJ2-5	CAIRLAGDLETQYF	TGTGCCATCCGCTTAGCGGGAGATCTAGAGACCCAGTACTTC
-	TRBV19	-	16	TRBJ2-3	CACSIGSGARTDTQYF	TGTGCCTGTAGTATAGGGTCGGGGGCCCGCACAGATACGCAGTATTTT
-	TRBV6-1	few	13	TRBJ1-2	CASSWETSAGYTF	TGTGCCAGCAGTTGGGAAACCTCTGCTGGCTACACCTTC
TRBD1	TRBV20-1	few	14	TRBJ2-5	CSATRTGGLETQYF	TGCAGTGCTACCCGGACAGGGGGTTTGGAGACCCAGTACTTC
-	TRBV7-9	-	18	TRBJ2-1	CASSPARGTPTPYNEQFF	TGTGCCAGCAGCCCTGCCCGCGGGACTCCCACCCCCTACAATGAGCAGTTCTTC
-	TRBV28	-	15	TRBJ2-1	CAGTGGRGSYNEQFF	TGTGCCGGGACTGGGGGAAGAGGCTCCTACAATGAGCAGTTCTTC
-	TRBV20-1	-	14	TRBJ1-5	CSARGTTSNQPQHF	TGCAGTGCTAGAGGCACAACGAGTAATCAGCCCCAGCATTTT
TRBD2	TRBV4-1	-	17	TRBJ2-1	CASSQIRLAGAYNEEFF	TGCGCCAGCAGCCAAATACGACTAGCGGGGGCCTACAATGAGGAGTTCTTC
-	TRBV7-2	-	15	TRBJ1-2	CASSLATGSIYGYTF	TGTGCCAGCAGCTTGGCTACCGGGAGTATCTATGGCTACACCTTC